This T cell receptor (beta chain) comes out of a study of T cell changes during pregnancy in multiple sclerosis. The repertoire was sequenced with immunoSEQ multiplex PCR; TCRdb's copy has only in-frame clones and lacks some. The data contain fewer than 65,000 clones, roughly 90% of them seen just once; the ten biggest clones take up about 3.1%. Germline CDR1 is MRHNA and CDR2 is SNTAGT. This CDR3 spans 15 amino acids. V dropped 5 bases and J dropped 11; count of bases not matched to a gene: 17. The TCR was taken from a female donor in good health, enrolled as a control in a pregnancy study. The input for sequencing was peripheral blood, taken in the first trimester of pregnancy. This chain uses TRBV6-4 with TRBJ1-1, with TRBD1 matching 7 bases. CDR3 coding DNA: TGTGCCAGCAGTCCCAAACTTACAGGGGCCGGTGGGGCTTTCTTT. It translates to CASSPKLTGAGGAFF.